Reported below is one TCR beta chain. Its target is not known. The germline gives CDR1 MNHEY, CDR2 SMNVEV (reference sequence). The ends were cut back, 3 bases at V and 0 bases at J, with 8 bases in the middle. There are 14 residues in the CDR3. Each sample came from a Caucasian adult donor living in Nashville, Tennessee. The data derive from a study of shared clonotypes between healthy human individuals. Across the whole study: A few men and a couple of women, aged 18 to 49, were donors.

Broader study findings: A reduction in generation probabilities was seen for non-shared clonotypes relative to those shared by all four donors. The study drew on few donors, limiting represented genetic and exposure-history diversity.

The repertoire was sequenced with immunoSEQ multiplex PCR; TCRdb's copy has only in-frame clones and lacks some. This sample has some 1.4 million clones, with roughly 95% found just once. J is TRBJ2-5 and V is TRBV27, with D perhaps assigned TRBD1 or TRBD2 (5 bases each). The TCR comes from a man aged 30-40 years in good health. What was sequenced was naive CD4+ T cells sorted from blood. Indicated subset: CD45RA+ positively selected. Here the CDR3 reads CASSLGRHQETQYF. The CDR3 DNA is TGTGCCAGCAGTTTGGGACGGCACCAAGAGACCCAGTACTTC.